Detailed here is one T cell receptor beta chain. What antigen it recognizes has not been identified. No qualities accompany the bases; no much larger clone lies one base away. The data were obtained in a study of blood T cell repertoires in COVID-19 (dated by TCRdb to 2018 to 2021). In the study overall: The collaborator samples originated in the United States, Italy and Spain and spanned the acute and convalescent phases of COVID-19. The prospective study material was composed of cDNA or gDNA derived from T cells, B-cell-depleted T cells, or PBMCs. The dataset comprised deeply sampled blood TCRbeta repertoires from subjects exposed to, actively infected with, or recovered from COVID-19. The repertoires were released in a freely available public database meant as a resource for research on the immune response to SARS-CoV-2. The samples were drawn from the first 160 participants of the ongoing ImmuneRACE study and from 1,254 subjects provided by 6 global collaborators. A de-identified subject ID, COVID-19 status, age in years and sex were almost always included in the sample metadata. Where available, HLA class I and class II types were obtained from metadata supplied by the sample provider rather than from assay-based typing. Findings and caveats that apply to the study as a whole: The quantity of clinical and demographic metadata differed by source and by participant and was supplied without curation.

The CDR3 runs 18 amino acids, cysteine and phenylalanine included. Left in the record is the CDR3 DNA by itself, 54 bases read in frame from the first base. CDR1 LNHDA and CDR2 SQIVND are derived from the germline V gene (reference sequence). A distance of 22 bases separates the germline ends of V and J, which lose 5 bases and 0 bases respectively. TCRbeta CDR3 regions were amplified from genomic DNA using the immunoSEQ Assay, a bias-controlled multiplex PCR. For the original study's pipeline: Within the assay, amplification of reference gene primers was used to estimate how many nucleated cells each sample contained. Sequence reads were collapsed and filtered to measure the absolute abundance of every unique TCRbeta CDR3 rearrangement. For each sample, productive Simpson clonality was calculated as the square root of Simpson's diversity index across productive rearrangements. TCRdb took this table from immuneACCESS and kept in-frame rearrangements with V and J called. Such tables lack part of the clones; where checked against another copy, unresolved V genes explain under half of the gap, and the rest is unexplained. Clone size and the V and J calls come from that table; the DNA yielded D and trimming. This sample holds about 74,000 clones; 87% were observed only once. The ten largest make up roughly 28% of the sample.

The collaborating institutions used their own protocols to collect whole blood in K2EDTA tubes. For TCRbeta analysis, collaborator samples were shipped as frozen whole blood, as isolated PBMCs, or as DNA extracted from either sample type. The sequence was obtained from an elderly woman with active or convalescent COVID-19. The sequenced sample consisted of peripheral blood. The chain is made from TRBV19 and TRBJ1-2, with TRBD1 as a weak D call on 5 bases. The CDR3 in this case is CASSPLGHREEANYGYTF. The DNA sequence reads TGTGCCAGTAGTCCCCTCGGACACAGAGAAGAAGCTAACTATGGCTACACCTTC.